The present entry profiles one T cell receptor beta chain with its context. The antigen remains unidentified. Treatment noted: randomized to nivolumab then ipilimumab (arm A) or the reverse (arm B). J lost 5 bases, V lost 6 bases, and 2 bases had no gene match. Germline V gene lookup returns CDR1 SNHLY and CDR2 FYNNEI. CDR3 length: 12 residues. This specimen comes from a study of sequential checkpoint blockade in melanoma. Study-wide context: Both treatment sequences were followed by maintenance nivolumab. Matched biopsies came pretreatment and at week 13 for about two dozen patients. Notes on the study in general: T-cell fraction and clonality followed PD-L1 and CD8+ counts, not mutational load.

This table comes from immunoSEQ multiplex PCR, and its TCRdb copy is limited to in-frame clones, with some not included. The sample lists about 22,000 clones, 25% to 35% occurring once. This TCR was recovered from a human donor with melanoma. The sample consisted of tumor tissue (inferred from file names), taken from a patient given nivolumab and ipilimumab in sequence. This chain uses TRBV2 with TRBJ2-7, with 9 bases identical to TRBD1. The CDR3 region is CASRQGAHEQYF. The DNA of the CDR3 is TGTGCCAGCAGACAGGGGGCCCACGAGCAGTACTTC.